This TCR beta chain was sequenced for a study of beta chain features in type 1 diabetes. Study outcomes and limitations: VDJ junctions from type 1 diabetes patients carried fewer insertions and larger deletions. TCRB CDR3s were moderately but significantly shorter in Type 1 diabetes patients in all four CD4+ subsets.

With 4 bases clipped from V and 2 bases from J, the junction kept 6 bases outside the gene matches. The CDR3 totals 14 residues. In germline, CDR1 is SGHNT, CDR2 YYREEE (reference sequence). Expressed TCRB transcripts were sequenced, since all the RNA that had been isolated was reverse transcribed. Some clones are missing from TCRdb's copy, which holds only in-frame ones; the method was immunoSEQ multiplex PCR. The sample holds roughly 70,000 clones, roughly 50% seen once. To note about this clone: Its target is unknown.

The sequencing sample was made of central memory CD4+ T cells from blood. This TCR was recovered from a man aged 25-45 years with type 1 diabetes. The J gene is TRBJ2-7, the V gene TRBV5-4; the match to TRBD1 covers 7 bases. In DNA form, the CDR3 reads TGTGCCAGCAGCCCGGGACAGACGGCCTACGAGCAGTACTTC. Its protein is CASSPGQTAYEQYF.